The sequence of this TCR beta chain was determined in a study of cytomegalovirus exposure and HLA in healthy donors. Notes on the study in general: Follow-up analysis found HLA locus-dependent TCR association rates, highest for DRB1 and lowest for HLA-C. Donors belonging to an Asian-associated ancestry cluster reportedly showed fewer N-insertions in productive TCRs than the approximately 700-donor mean, according to what a later analysis found.

The PCR contained 60 Vbeta and 13 Jbeta primers. Sequencing used immunoSEQ multiplex PCR; TCRdb keeps in-frame clones, though not all of them. In the table there are some 150,000 clones, roughly 80% of which are singletons. Remarks on this clone: What it recognizes is unknown.

The CDR3 extends over 16 amino acids. V lost 0 bases to trimming and J lost 7 bases, with 16 bases between them. The germline CDR1 and CDR2 sequences are GTSNPN and SVGIG (reference sequence). The source is a woman aged 18-29 years in good health and CMV-seronegative. The sample comprised PBMCs. The V call is TRBV30, the J call TRBJ1-6; perhaps TRBD1 as D (5 bases). In nucleotides, the CDR3 is TGTGCCTGGAGTGTACCCACTCCGGGGGGAAATTCACCCCTCCACTTT. Protein product: CAWSVPTPGGNSPLHF. Together with reference TRBV30 and TRBJ1-6, the CDR3 gives the full variable domain: SQTIHQWPATLVQPVGSPLSLECTVEGTSNPNLYWYRQAAGRGLQLLFYSVGIGQISSEVPQNLSASRPQDRQFILSSKKLLLSDSGFYLCAWSVPTPGGNSPLHFGNGTRLTVT.